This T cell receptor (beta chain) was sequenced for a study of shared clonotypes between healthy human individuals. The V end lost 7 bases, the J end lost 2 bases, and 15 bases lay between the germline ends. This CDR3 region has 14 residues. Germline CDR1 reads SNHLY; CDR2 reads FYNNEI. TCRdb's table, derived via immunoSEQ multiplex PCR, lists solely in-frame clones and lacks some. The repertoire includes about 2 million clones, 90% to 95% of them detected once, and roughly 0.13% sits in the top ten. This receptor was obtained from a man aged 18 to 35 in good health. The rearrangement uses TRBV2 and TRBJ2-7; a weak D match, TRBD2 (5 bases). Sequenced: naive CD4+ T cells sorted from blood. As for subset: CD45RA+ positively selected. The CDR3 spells CASTQEVGTYEQYF. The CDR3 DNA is TGTGCCAGCACTCAGGAGGTGGGGACCTACGAGCAGTACTTC.